This TCR beta chain was recovered during a study of long-term antiretroviral therapy in people with HIV (dated by TCRdb to between 2021 and 2024). Regarding the study in general: The earliest samples were collected about a decade before the 2015 WHO recommendation for immediate ART, when ART was typically delayed until CD4 counts fell. This retrospective serial study examined whether starting ART and sustained HIV suppression were associated with changes in the composition and diversity of the TRB repertoire in peripheral blood. From 25 to 30 adults with confirmed HIV infection, the cohort provided approximately 190 cryopreserved PBMC samples, gathered serially across a mean of approximately six years (range 1-12). About 40% of the 30 participants with HIV were female. No cross-contamination during QIAcube processing turned up in test extractions that ran a monoclonal T-cell line alongside 33 polyclonal samples. General findings and caveats noted by the study authors: Starting ART was linked to a significant rise in TRB diversity, yet even with long-term ART the diversity remained significantly lower than in transplant donor controls. Owing to limited PBMC availability, only the TCR beta chain was sequenced, without alpha chain pairing. The samples were dated from about 2003 to 2018, and the ART regimens that were used may be less effective than current ART regimens. Because pre-ART samples had limited cell numbers, unsorted PBMC were profiled rather than sorted CD4+ and CD8+ T cells. Narrower CDR3 length ranges were observed in HIV repertoires than in controls, and an antigen-experienced repertoire with only a slight naive shift after ART was suggested by the network structure. Expanded TRB clones identified before ART initiation dominated the repertoire across all time points, though the dominance fluctuated and decreased in many PLHIV after ART. Inferences about post-ART repertoire changes were limited because no data were available on ART adherence, viral resistance or therapy changes.

Spanning cysteine to phenylalanine, the CDR3 consists of 14 amino acids. Only the CDR3 DNA stays, 42 bases, in frame from base 1. From a lookup of the germline V gene, CDR1 and CDR2 are SGHRS and YFSETQ. V loses 4 bases of germline sequence and J loses 2 bases, and the interval between the two ends is 13 bases. Turning to this clone: Its antigen remains undetermined. No much larger clone is present one base from it, and per-base qualities are unavailable.

To be included, a participant needed at least one PBMC sample from before ART initiation plus at least two post-ART samples. Treatment was received in the United States of America by all participants with HIV. Before DNA extraction, cryopreserved samples containing about 0.9-10 million PBMC were thawed and washed. At the time of the earliest PBMC sample, participants with HIV were aged between about 23 and 55 years. PBMC samples from each participant spanned 1-4 timepoints before ART initiation and 2-8 timepoints after ART initiation, with a median of 7 samples. Serial HIV viral load, CD4+ T-cell count, ART history and demographic data were obtained for every participant. Genomic DNA was extracted from unsorted PBMC with a Qiagen kit on a QIAcube, with processing performed in batches of 12 samples. Sequencing of the TRB variable region was done with the immunoSEQ hsTCRB v3.0 assay at survey level resolution. A depth of about 40,000-50,000 T-cell genomes per sample was targeted for TRB sequencing. Pooled TRB libraries were sequenced on an Illumina MiSeq with a v3 150-cycle kit. As for how the authors treated the data: Repertoire analysis was run in R within a reproducible Nextflow workflow that covered QC, data transformation and analysis. LymphoSeq2, an R package for AIRR-Seq data exploration, was used to implement custom analyses. A handful of samples that produced fewer than 5000 total TRB sequences were removed, so some 190 HIV repertoires were analyzed. Among the roughly 190 retained HIV repertoires, 55 to 60 were collected before ART initiation and around 130 after ART initiation. Repertoires were downsampled to 5000 TRB nucleotide sequences, with summary statistics averaged over 100 downsampling iterations. TRB sequences were retained for analysis only if CDR3 regions of at least seven amino acids were present. A Shannon entropy-derived clonality score and the Gini coefficient were used to measure diversity. Repertoire networks linked the top 5000 CDR3 amino acid sequences whenever two sequences differed by an edit distance of one. GLIPH2 predicted antigen specificity groups and MHC restriction for TRB CDR3 amino acid sequences. CDR3 amino acid sequences were matched against VDJdb and McPAS-TCR to flag known CMV, EBV, HIV or tissue antigen associations. Pre-ART, post-ART and control groups were compared with Wilcoxon signed-rank tests and Holm-Bonferroni correction. TCRdb took over this immuneACCESS table, retaining in-frame rearrangements with V and J assigned. Such tables are incomplete; in checked studies, under half of the missing clones stem from an unresolved V gene, and the remainder is unexplained. D and trimming come from the DNA, and the V and J calls and clone size come from that table. The sample has under 35,000 clones on record, around 96% of them singletons. The ten largest clones represent roughly 2.3% of the sample.

The TCR sequence derives from a man younger than 40 with HIV. This material consisted of unsorted PBMCs, taken 6.5 to 6.6 years after starting antiretroviral therapy. The V gene is TRBV5-1 and the J gene is TRBJ2-7; the D gene cannot be resolved beyond TRBD1 or TRBD2, each matching 5 bases. The DNA sequence follows: TGCGCCAGCAGCCCCCGGGACGTTCCCTACGAGCAGTACTTC. It encodes CASSPRDVPYEQYF.